The rows below give T cell receptor beta chains drawn from one sample of a study of early T cells in non-severe SARS-CoV-2 infection. TCRdb reanalysed the 5' RACE reads using MiXCR and keeps one entry per CDR3 protein. The repertoire holds about 26,000 distinct CDR3 sequences, with around 4.4% as singletons. Sequencing was carried out using whole blood. The receptors derive from an adult who was a healthcare worker with PCR-confirmed SARS-CoV-2 infection or an uninfected control (not recorded which). The CDR3 runs from the conserved cysteine through the conserved F or W. A D gene is named only where the DNA matches it firmly. Expanded clones are given a class, and other clones once, few, many or no size at all.

v_gene	abundance	d_gene	j_gene	CDR3aa	CDR3nt
TRBV7-9	.	.	TRBJ2-3	CASSFGDTQYF	TGTGCCAGCAGCTTTGGAGATACGCAGTATTTT
TRBV4-1	many	TRBD1	TRBJ2-1	CASSPDRGTGEQFF	TGCGCCAGCAGCCCCGACAGGGGTACGGGGGAGCAGTTCTTC
TRBV25-1	many	.	TRBJ2-2	CASSSNTGELFF	TGTGCCAGCAGTAGCAACACCGGGGAGCTGTTTTTT
TRBV28	many	.	TRBJ2-2	CASSAGPGELFF	TGTGCCAGCAGTGCGGGCCCCGGGGAGCTGTTTTTT
TRBV5-1	few	.	TRBJ1-2	CASSLDRYYGYTF	TGCGCCAGCAGCTTGGACAGATACTATGGCTACACCTTC
TRBV12-5	.	TRBD2	TRBJ2-7	CASGGASGTTYEQYF	TGTGCTAGTGGGGGGGCTAGCGGGACTACCTACGAGCAGTACTTC
TRBV28	many	.	TRBJ1-6	CASSPSLNSPLHF	TGTGCCAGCAGTCCGTCATTAAATTCACCCCTCCACTTT
TRBV12-3/TRBV12-4	many	.	TRBJ2-3	CASSLAGGARGTQYF	TGTGCCAGCAGTTTAGCAGGGGGGGCCCGCGGTACGCAGTATTTT
TRBV11-2	few	.	TRBJ2-5	CASRFGEETQYF	TGTGCCAGCCGTTTTGGGGAAGAGACCCAGTACTTC
TRBV29-1	.	TRBD1	TRBJ2-3	CSVETGMGTDTQYF	TGCAGCGTAGAGACAGGGATGGGAACAGATACGCAGTATTTT
TRBV28	many	TRBD2	TRBJ2-7	CASISSSGGYEQYF	TGTGCCAGCATTAGCTCCTCGGGAGGTTACGAGCAGTACTTC
TRBV5-1	few	TRBD2	TRBJ2-7	CASSSGTSGGSTYEQYF	TGCGCCAGCAGCTCCGGGACTAGCGGGGGGTCCACCTACGAGCAGTACTTC
TRBV5-1	many	.	TRBJ1-1	CASSLSGVTEAFF	TGCGCCAGCAGCTTGTCGGGGGTCACTGAAGCTTTCTTT
TRBV11-2	many	TRBD2	TRBJ2-1	CASSKRTSGRAGNEQFF	TGTGCCAGCAGCAAACGGACTAGCGGGAGGGCGGGGAATGAGCAGTTCTTC
TRBV7-9	.	.	TRBJ2-7	CASSFDAYEQYF	TGTGCCAGCAGCTTTGACGCCTACGAGCAGTACTTC
TRBV18	medium-sized	TRBD1	TRBJ1-6	CASSLAGGSYNSPLHF	TGTGCCAGCTCACTGGCAGGGGGTTCCTATAATTCACCCCTCCACTTT
TRBV11-2	.	.	TRBJ2-7	CASSLGGYGEQYF	TGTGCCAGCAGCTTAGGGGGGTATGGCGAGCAGTACTTC